This is a list of T cell receptor beta chains from one sample in a study of blood T cell repertoires in COVID-19. Only in-frame clones appear in the TCRdb table, and some are missing; sequencing was by immunoSEQ multiplex PCR. The sample lists approximately 210,000 clones, approximately 87% occurring once. Material: peripheral blood. The receptors were sampled from a woman aged 70-85 years with active or convalescent COVID-19. Each CDR3 is given with its conserved first and last residue.

>TRBV6-5
CASSSSGSSYNEQFF
>TRBV5-1
CASSLSGGRVSYEQYF
>TRBV5-6
CASSSMGLNSPLHF
>TRBV11-2
CASSLNWESNEQFF
>TRBV18
CASSPGGRAGNEQFF
>TRBV19
CASSLTGTINNEQFF
>TRBV12-3/TRBV12-4
CASSFRQGAFF
>TRBV12-2
CASRLQVVPGQVINYGYTF
>TRBV7-8
CASSLGGTFNTQYF
>TRBV7-9
CASHGETEAFF
>TRBV5-1
CASSLVHATGTEAFF
>TRBV11-3
CASSRGSDYEQYF
>TRBV28
CASELADSYEQYF
>TRBV5-1
CASSSSWQVKMNTEAFF
>TRBV5-1
CASSLVVEETQYF
>TRBV5-6
CASSRRQGAFDQPQHF
>TRBV28
CASFTGEGNTIYF
>TRBV28
CASSGRTGYYTF
>TRBV7-2
CASSLAQPFNYGYTF
>TRBV19
CASSSDSYEQYF
>TRBV3-1/TRBV3-2
CASSPPGLAQNEQFF
>TRBV3-1/TRBV3-2
CASSQGAGAGTEAFF
>TRBV11-2
CASSVTTRTDTQYF
>TRBV6-5
CASSSTSTGDYGYTF
>TRBV19
CASTPMAGTSVPDTQYF
>TRBV18
CASSSDRGKYNEQFF
>TRBV5-1
CASSPRSGRTQGEQYF
>TRBV7-8
CASSLPSNEQFF
>TRBV5-4
CASIQRNRGGGGYTF
>TRBV30
CAWNRQGRNTIYF
>TRBV19
CASSIFYRGAYGYTF
>TRBV7-6
CASSPGTGADQPQHF
>TRBV18
CASSQTGEAGELFF
>TRBV7-9
CASSLALAHNEQYF
>TRBV5-1
CASSFDGLEEQYF
>TRBV19
CASSVDRGLGTFF